These T cell receptor beta chains were read from a single sample in a study of cytomegalovirus exposure and HLA in healthy donors. Assay used: immunoSEQ multiplex PCR; TCRdb lists only in-frame clones, some missing. This table has around 150,000 clones, roughly 80% appearing once. Sequenced sample: PBMCs. Every receptor here comes from a man aged 30-40 years in good health and CMV-seropositive. Both conserved end residues are part of each CDR3. D genes are given only for firm matches. The listing skips clone size in some rows; elsewhere it reads once, few, many or a size class.

D	size	V	J	CDR3	DNA
TRBD1	NA	TRBV4-3	TRBJ2-2	CASSHSSGTGAGELFF	TGCGCCAGCAGCCACTCGTCCGGGACAGGGGCCGGGGAGCTGTTTTTT
NA	NA	TRBV6-1	TRBJ1-4	CASSEAGREYEKLFF	TGTGCCAGCAGTGAAGCTGGCAGGGAATATGAAAAACTGTTTTTT
NA	NA	TRBV19	TRBJ1-1	CASLAGKNTEAFF	TGTGCCAGTTTGGCAGGGAAGAACACTGAAGCTTTCTTT
NA	NA	TRBV21-1	TRBJ1-3	CASSKRGGGGNTIYF	TGTGCCAGCAGCAAACGAGGGGGTGGAGGAAACACCATATATTTT
TRBD1	few	TRBV5-4	TRBJ2-7	CASSLAGQGSYEQYF	TGTGCCAGCAGCTTGGCCGGACAGGGGTCCTACGAGCAGTACTTC
NA	NA	TRBV7-2	TRBJ1-1	CASSLTGGNTEAFF	TGTGCCAGCAGCTTAACGGGGGGCAACACTGAAGCTTTCTTT
NA	NA	TRBV5-1	TRBJ2-1	CASTVVATGSYNEQFF	TGCGCCAGCACGGTGGTAGCGACCGGCTCCTACAATGAGCAGTTCTTC
TRBD2	NA	TRBV2	TRBJ2-3	CASTERGATDTQYF	TGTGCCAGCACCGAGCGGGGTGCTACAGATACGCAGTATTTT
TRBD1	NA	TRBV5-1	TRBJ1-1	CASSLRDSTEAFF	TGCGCCAGCAGCCTCCGGGACAGCACTGAAGCTTTCTTT
NA	few	TRBV9	TRBJ2-6	CASSGASGANVLTF	TGTGCCAGCAGCGGGGCGTCTGGGGCCAACGTCCTGACTTTC
TRBD1	NA	TRBV5-1	TRBJ2-7	CASREQGEPYEQYF	TGCGCCAGCAGAGAGCAGGGGGAACCCTACGAGCAGTACTTC
NA	NA	TRBV2	TRBJ1-2	CASSARAGLNGYTF	TGTGCCAGCAGTGCTCGCGCAGGGCTTAATGGCTACACCTTC
TRBD2	NA	TRBV7-9	TRBJ2-7	CASSNSGGWNEQYF	TGTGCCAGCAGCAATAGCGGGGGGTGGAACGAGCAGTACTTC
TRBD2	once	TRBV7-3	TRBJ2-1	CASSLAALSYNEQFF	TGTGCCAGCAGCCTAGCGGCCCTCTCCTACAATGAGCAGTTCTTC
TRBD1	NA	TRBV10-1	TRBJ2-2	CASSALRGGGGELFF	TGCGCCAGCAGTGCGCTCCGAGGGGGCGGCGGGGAGCTGTTTTTT
NA	NA	TRBV6-5	TRBJ2-3	CASSYASRRVDTQYF	TGTGCCAGCAGTTACGCAAGTCGGAGAGTAGATACGCAGTATTTT
TRBD1	NA	TRBV9	TRBJ1-1	CASSVSQGSLTEAFF	TGTGCCAGCAGCGTTTCACAGGGGTCGCTAACTGAAGCTTTCTTT
NA	NA	TRBV12-5	TRBJ2-6	CASGLGRTSGANVLTF	TGTGCTAGTGGTTTGGGACGGACTTCTGGGGCCAACGTCCTGACTTTC
TRBD1	NA	TRBV7-8	TRBJ2-5	CASSLSTGDLEETQYF	TGTGCCAGCAGCTTATCGACAGGGGACCTAGAGGAGACCCAGTACTTC
NA	NA	TRBV9	TRBJ2-1	CASSVRVDYNEQFF	TGTGCCAGCAGCGTGAGGGTTGACTACAATGAGCAGTTCTTC
TRBD2	NA	TRBV4-2	TRBJ2-1	CASSQDWPGLAGGPHEQFF	TGTGCCAGCAGCCAAGACTGGCCCGGACTAGCGGGGGGGCCCCATGAGCAGTTCTTC
NA	NA	TRBV5-4	TRBJ2-1	CASSLPYGLNNEQFF	TGTGCCAGCAGCTTGCCCTACGGACTAAACAATGAGCAGTTCTTC
TRBD1	NA	TRBV7-2	TRBJ2-2	CASSPAGRGRPGELFF	TGTGCCAGCAGCCCAGCAGGCAGGGGGCGTCCCGGGGAGCTGTTTTTT
TRBD1	NA	TRBV4-1	TRBJ2-7	CASTAAYPPRGTYEQYF	TGCGCCAGCACCGCGGCTTACCCCCCCAGGGGGACCTACGAGCAGTACTTC
TRBD1	NA	TRBV27	TRBJ2-1	CASSLDRGNYNEQFF	TGTGCCAGCAGTTTAGACAGGGGCAACTACAATGAGCAGTTCTTC
NA	NA	TRBV7-2	TRBJ2-5	CASSLELALQETQYF	TGTGCCAGCAGCTTAGAACTAGCTCTCCAAGAGACCCAGTACTTC
TRBD1	NA	TRBV4-3	TRBJ2-1	CASSQGEQPQGASYNEQFF	TGCGCCAGCAGCCAAGGGGAGCAACCACAGGGGGCCTCCTACAATGAGCAGTTCTTC
TRBD1	NA	TRBV5-6	TRBJ2-7	CASSWDRAYEQYF	TGTGCCAGCAGCTGGGACAGGGCATACGAGCAGTACTTC